This T cell receptor (beta chain) was identified in a study of T cell responses to AZD1222 COVID-19 vaccine. The V gene's germline CDR1 is SGHAT and CDR2 FQDESV (reference sequence). The CDR3 runs 14 residues. Losses at the gene ends were 4 bases for V and 6 bases for J; bases not matched to a gene: 5. Profiling relied on immunoSEQ multiplex PCR, and the TCRdb table lists in-frame clones only, not all of them. The table lists approximately 150,000 clones, over 85% of them singletons, with about 1.6% in the top ten. The specimen comprised peripheral blood, sampled on day 0 of AZD1222 vaccination. The receptor was isolated from an adult in good health. The rearrangement links TRBV11-1 to TRBJ1-4; 7 nucleotides align to TRBD1. CDR3 region: CASSSRDRDEKLFF. The CDR3, as DNA: TGTGCCAGCAGCTCCCGGGACAGAGATGAAAAACTGTTTTTT.